Here is one T cell receptor beta chain with its context. Its specific antigen is unknown. No much larger clone is present one base from it, and per-base qualities are unavailable. The record originates from a study of memory CD4+ T cells and cytomegalovirus serostatus (dated by TCRdb to the late 2010s). At the level of the whole study: The cohort comprised some 35 healthy Belgian adults, 9 CMV seropositive and 24 CMV seronegative. To replicate a published TCR-based CMV serostatus classifier, the researchers sequenced the CD4+ memory TCRbeta repertoires of a Belgian cohort whose cytomegalovirus serostatus was known.

Genomic DNA was extracted from sorted cells with the Quick-DNA Microprep Kit. Amplification of TCRbeta DNA was done with the immunoSEQ hsTCRbeta kit, following the protocol from the manufacturer. An Illumina MiSeq instrument was used to sequence the TCRbeta libraries. The source study handled its data this way. Removing out-of-frame sequences left fewer than 2.5 million distinct TCRbeta sequences, an average of around 62,000 per individual. Each individual was scored according to the count of about 150 previously reported CMV-associated TCRbeta sequences and the total productive distinct TCRbeta count. A beta-binomial model was reimplemented in Python, and scikit-learn random forests with default parameters were trained on US cohort data. On the Belgian cohort, classifier performance was reported as the median AUC, along with percentile confidence intervals, across 10,000 bootstrap iterations. The clones in this table, taken by TCRdb from immuneACCESS, are in-frame only. Not every clone is retained; where verified, under half of the shortfall comes from an unresolved V gene, and the cause of the rest is unknown. Clonal size and the V and J genes are those of that table, whereas D and trimming came from the DNA. The sample table contains around 88,000 clones; only one count was recorded for under 90% of them. The ten largest clones add up to around 3.6% of the sample.

The CDR3 spans 14 residues, from the cysteine through the phenylalanine. This entry keeps only the CDR3 DNA: 42 bases, framed from base 1. V loses 6 bases of germline sequence and J loses 2 bases, and the interval between the two ends is 12 bases. Looking up the germline V gene yields CDR1 MNHEY and CDR2 SVGAGI. Summary of the overall study and its limitations: The results were interpreted as suggesting that the CMV-associated TCR signature is largely present in the CD4+ memory repertoire. A median bootstrapped AUC of around 0.94 with a 95% CI of 0.76-1.00 was achieved on the Belgian cohort by the original-framework classifier. Only CD4+CD45RO+ memory cells were sequenced, unlike the original study, which covered naive and memory CD4+ and CD8+ populations. Among the 150 to 200 previously reported CMV-associated TCRbeta sequences, 60 to 70 showed up in the CD4+ memory repertoires, with each one found in between one and five individuals. For predicting CMV serostatus, the median bootstrapped AUC was about 0.95 using the original framework and about 0.9 using a US-trained random forest.

Single viable CD3+CD4+CD8-CD45RO+ cells were sorted as memory CD4+ T cells on a FACSAria II. CMV serostatus was determined using a Roche Elecsys assay that detects serum IgG against CMV pp150, pp28, p38 and p52. Following thawing, total CD4+ T cells were enriched through positive selection using CD4 magnetic microbeads. Samples originated from another study that specifically interrogated the CD4+ T cell memory repertoire. Following standard operating procedures, peripheral blood mononuclear cells were isolated and cryopreserved, while serum was kept at -80 degrees C. The staining relied on CD3-PerCP (BW264/56), CD4-APC (RPA-T4), CD45RO-PE (UCHT1) and CD8-Pacific Orange (3B5) antibodies, and Sytox blue was used to exclude non-viable cells.

Sequencing input: memory CD4+ T cells from blood. The receptor was derived from an adult in good health and CMV-seropositive. In this chain, TRBV6-5 is recombined with TRBJ2-3, with TRBD2 as a weak D call on 5 bases. Here the CDR3 is given as CASRRHGDTDTQYF. The nucleotide sequence is TGTGCCAGCAGACGCCACGGGGACACAGATACGCAGTATTTT.